This T cell receptor (beta chain) was sequenced for a study of T cells in Graves' hyperthyroidism and ophthalmopathy. Study conclusions and caveats: The blood repertoire included most of the expanded thyroid clonotypes above 0.001.

This CDR3 spans 15 amino acids. Germline V CDR1 and CDR2: KGHSH, LQKENI. V lost 2 bases to trimming and J lost 2 bases, with 10 bases between them. TCR beta CDR3 regions were amplified from RNA. With the HTBI primer set, the TCR CDR3 went through a first round of RT-PCR. Each CDR3 protein is one row after TCRdb ran MiXCR on the multiplex PCR reads. The data hold hundreds of thousands of distinct CDR3 sequences, with about 14% observed a single time. This clonotype was seen only once. Its antigen is currently unknown. Ophthalmopathy patients had moderate-to-severe active disease, CAS ≥3, NOSPECS ≥4, and disease duration under 3 months. From approximately 9.5 ml of fresh peripheral blood, PBMCs were isolated.

Material: blood. The clonotype originates from a woman in her fifties or sixties with Graves' ophthalmopathy. The rearrangement uses TRBV18 and TRBJ2-1; tentatively, D is TRBD1 or TRBD2 (6 bases each). In DNA, the CDR3 is TGTGCCAGCTCACCAAATAGGGGGGCCTACAATGAGCAGTTCTTC. It is translated as CASSPNRGAYNEQFF.